A single sample gave rise to the 28 T cell receptor beta chains below, sequenced in a study of blood T cell repertoires in COVID-19. Sequenced by immunoSEQ multiplex PCR; TCRdb stores in-frame clones only, minus some. There are 200,000 to 250,000 clones in the sample; 75% to 90% occur only once, and around 3.7% lies in the top ten. Sequenced material: PBMCs or T cells enriched from blood (not recorded which). These receptors all come from a woman in her 30s who had been exposed to COVID-19.

Only one count was recorded for this clone. This rearrangement joins TRBV19 to TRBJ1-2; D possibly corresponds to TRBD1 (6 bases). CDR3 size: 15 residues. Germline V gives CDR1 LNHDA, CDR2 SQIVND (reference sequence). Trimming shortened V by 6 bases and J by 4 bases, and 18 bases separated the two germline ends. CDR3 loop: CASSRQTGSGYGYTF. The CDR3 DNA is TGTGCCAGTAGCCGTCAAACAGGGTCGGGCTATGGCTACACCTTC.

This clone was observed a single time. This sequence joins TRBV29-1 and TRBJ2-5, with D possibly being TRBD2 (6 bases). Trimming cost V 7 bases and J 3 bases, with 15 bases left between them. The CDR3 totals 13 residues. The germline gives CDR1 SQVTM, CDR2 ANQGSEA. CDR3 loop: CSARAGGEETQYF. Here the CDR3 DNA reads TGCAGCGCAAGGGCTGGCGGGGAAGAGACCCAGTACTTC.

The chain recombines TRBV3-1 (or the pseudogene TRBV3-2) with TRBJ1-1; 9 bases line up with TRBD1. This CDR3 has 16 residues. After removal of 1 base from V and 4 bases from J, the junction contained 7 bases not matched to a gene. CDR1 LGHDT and CDR2 YNNKEL come from the germline V gene (reference sequence). The CDR3 sequence is CASSQGYRGRVTEAFF. The CDR3 nucleotides read TGTGCCAGCAGCCAAGGTTACAGGGGGCGGGTCACTGAAGCTTTCTTT.

J is TRBJ1-3 and V is TRBV3-1 (or the pseudogene TRBV3-2); D perhaps matches TRBD1 (6 bases). The CDR3 length is 17 residues. From germline, CDR1 is LGHDT and CDR2 YNNKEL (reference sequence). With 2 bases removed from V and 3 bases from J, the gap between germline ends came to 17 bases. In DNA, the CDR3 is TGTGCCAGCAGCCAAAATGGTCGGGGGGCGGTTGGAAACACCATATATTTT. Amino acid sequence: CASSQNGRGAVGNTIYF.

The V gene is TRBV28, the J gene TRBJ2-1; possible D gene TRBD1, 6 bases. The V end lost 4 bases, the J end lost 5 bases, and 12 bases lay between the germline ends. Germline CDR1 and CDR2: MDHEN and SYDVKM. The CDR3 extends over 14 amino acids. The CDR3 nucleotides are TGTGCCAGCAGTTCCGGACAGCCCAACAATGAGCAGTTCTTC. Its protein product is CASSSGQPNNEQFF.

The chain joins TRBV6-2 or TRBV6-3 to TRBJ2-7; D possibly corresponds to TRBD2 (6 bases). Trimming took 0 bases from V and 2 from J, leaving 14 bases between them. CDR1 and CDR2 (germline): MNHEY, SVGEGT. The CDR3 extends over 16 amino acids. In DNA, the CDR3 is TGTGCCAGCAGTTACTCCGGAGGGTTCTCAACCTACGAGCAGTACTTC. The encoded protein is CASSYSGGFSTYEQYF.

This chain joins TRBV3-1 (or the pseudogene TRBV3-2) and TRBJ2-7, with 9 nucleotides matching TRBD1. From germline, CDR1 is LGHDT and CDR2 YNNKEL (reference sequence). V dropped 1 base and J dropped 8; count of bases not matched to a gene: 12. The CDR3 spans 16 residues. The CDR3 nucleotides read TGTGCCAGCAGCCAAGCCTTAGGGACAGGGAGTTATAAGCAGTACTTC. Translated, it gives CASSQALGTGSYKQYF.

The J gene is TRBJ2-1, the V gene TRBV7-9; 13 bases line up with TRBD2. The CDR3 spans 17 residues. The J segment lost 8 bases and the V segment lost 5 bases, leaving 12 bases of the junction unmatched. Per the germline V gene, CDR1 is SEHNR and CDR2 is FQNEAQ (reference sequence). The DNA of the CDR3 is TGTGCCAGCAGCCTGCGACTAGCGGGAGGACGGGGCTATGAGCAGTTCTTC. Translated: CASSLRLAGGRGYEQFF.

V and J are TRBV24-1 and TRBJ2-1; D remains unclear. The CDR3 has 11 residues. The V gene lost 6 bases and the J gene lost 7 bases, with 6 bases spanning the gap. CDR1 and CDR2 from the germline V gene are KGHDR and SFDVKD. Here the CDR3 reads CATSSSNEQFF. The CDR3 DNA is TGTGCCACCAGTTCCTCTAATGAGCAGTTCTTC.

This chain joins TRBV15 and TRBJ1-5, with no clear D. This CDR3 has 15 amino acids. Germline lookup yields CDR1 LNHNV and CDR2 YYDKDF (reference sequence). Trimming removed 0 bases from V and 1 base from J, with 7 bases in between. This CDR3 is CATSRDRLSNQPQHF. For the CDR3, the DNA is TGTGCCACCAGCAGAGATCGGTTGAGCAATCAGCCCCAGCATTTT.

The V gene is TRBV5-1, the J gene TRBJ2-4, with D maybe TRBD2 (6 bases). V lost 4 bases, J lost 0 bases, and 8 bases lay in between. The germline V gene has CDR1 SGHRS and CDR2 YFSETQ. The length of the CDR3 is 14 residues. CDR3 sequence: CASSPGLAKNIQYF. CDR3 nucleotides: TGCGCCAGCAGCCCGGGACTAGCCAAAAACATTCAGTACTTC. Full variable domain (rest looked up from reference TRBV5-1 and TRBJ2-4): KAGVTQTPRYLIKTRGQQVTLSCSPISGHRSVSWYQQTPGQGLQFLFEYFSETQRNKGNFPGRFSGRQFSNSRSEMNVSTLELGDSALYLCASSPGLAKNIQYFGAGTRLSVL.

The rearrangement joins TRBV7-2 to TRBJ2-2, with 7 nucleotides matching TRBD1. CDR1 is SGHTA, CDR2 FQGNSA, per germline. The V gene end was trimmed by 5 bases and the J gene end by 0 bases; junction bases not matched to a gene: 9. The CDR3 sequence is 17 residues long. The CDR3 reads CASSPEQGSPNTGELFF. The CDR3 region has the DNA TGTGCCAGCAGCCCGGAACAGGGGTCTCCGAACACCGGGGAGCTGTTTTTT.

V gene TRBV25-1 combines with J gene TRBJ2-7, with 14 bases matching TRBD2. J was trimmed by 1 base and V by 6 bases; bases with no gene match: 2. This CDR3 comprises 15 residues. Germline CDR1 reads MGHDK; CDR2 reads SYGVNS. The CDR3, as DNA: TGTGCCAGCAGAGGACTAGCGGGAGGTTCCTACGAGCAGTACTTC. It translates to CASRGLAGGSYEQYF.

The chain recombines TRBV6-5 with TRBJ1-1, with 8 bases fitting TRBD1. The CDR3 extends over 15 amino acids. J lost 4 bases, V lost 7 bases, and 11 bases had no gene match. Germline-derived CDR1 and CDR2 are MNHEY and SVGAGI. The CDR3 DNA follows: TGTGCCAGCACCCGTGGACAGGGTAGGGGCACTGAAGCTTTCTTT. This translates into CASTRGQGRGTEAFF.

The rearrangement links TRBV18 to TRBJ1-1; tentative D call: TRBD1 (5 bases). Germline CDR1 reads KGHSH; CDR2 reads LQKENI. V lost 6 bases and J 3 bases, leaving 11 bases between the germline ends. The CDR3 consists of 13 residues. CDR3 sequence (DNA): TGTGCCAGCTCCACGGGGGGAGACACTGAAGCTTTCTTT. Protein sequence: CASSTGGDTEAFF.

The V call is TRBV4-1, the J call TRBJ1-5; D call uncertain. CDR1 MGHRA and CDR2 YSYEKL come from the germline V gene. This CDR3 spans 15 amino acids. Deletions cut 1 base from V and 2 bases from J, with 9 bases between. The CDR3 sequence: CASSQGVGGNQPQHF. The CDR3, as DNA: TGCGCCAGCAGCCAAGGGGTGGGAGGCAATCAGCCCCAGCATTTT.

The V gene is TRBV19, the J gene TRBJ1-6; possibly TRBD1 for D (6 bases). The CDR3 runs 15 residues. Trimming took 4 bases from V and 7 from J, leaving 14 bases between them. Per the germline V gene, CDR1 is LNHDA and CDR2 is SQIVND (reference sequence). DNA for the CDR3: TGTGCCAGTAGTAACAACGGACAGAGGAATTCACCCCTCCACTTT. It encodes CASSNNGQRNSPLHF.

This clone was seen only a few times. The V call is TRBV2, the J call TRBJ1-5, with no clear D. Germline V gives CDR1 SNHLY, CDR2 FYNNEI. The CDR3 runs to 16 residues. V gave up 1 base and J gave up 0 bases, with 10 bases separating them. The CDR3 here is CASSEEWADSNQPQHF. The CDR3 coding sequence is TGTGCCAGCAGTGAAGAGTGGGCAGATAGCAATCAGCCCCAGCATTTT.

CDR3: CASSPVGGYEQYF. CDR3 DNA: TGCGCCAGCAGCCCTGTCGGGGGGTACGAGCAGTACTTC. V gene TRBV4-1 combines with J gene TRBJ2-7; 7 nucleotides align to TRBD2. V lost 4 bases, J lost 4 bases, and 4 bases stayed unmatched. CDR3 length: 13 residues. Germline V CDR1 and CDR2: MGHRA, YSYEKL.

The chain carries TRBV5-1 and TRBJ1-1, with D possibly being TRBD1 (6 bases). The CDR3 is 15 residues long. Germline CDR1 is SGHRS and CDR2 is YFSETQ. The V end lost 6 bases, the J end lost 2 bases, and 17 bases lay between the germline ends. The chain's CDR3 is CASTARTETNTEAFF. The DNA of the CDR3 is TGCGCCAGCACTGCTAGGACAGAGACAAACACTGAAGCTTTCTTT.

This rearrangement joins TRBV5-6 to TRBJ2-1; 13 positions match TRBD2. The V and J ends lost 5 bases and 7 bases, in that order; junction bases with no gene match: 12. CDR3 length equals 17 residues. The germline gives CDR1 SGHDT, CDR2 YYEEEE. The CDR3 DNA sequence: TGTGCCAGCAGGCGACGGACTAGCGGGAGTACGTGGAATGAGCAGTTCTTC. Encoded protein: CASRRRTSGSTWNEQFF.

CDR3 DNA: TGTGCCAGCTTATTGGGGCTCGGGCTAGCGGGATCGGGGGAGCAGTACTTC. Translation: CASLLGLGLAGSGEQYF. The chain combines TRBV2 with TRBJ2-7, with 9 positions matching TRBD2. V shed 8 bases, J shed 7 bases, and the junction held 21 bases outside the gene matches. The CDR3 runs 17 residues. CDR1 is SNHLY and CDR2 is FYNNEI in the germline V gene.

For the CDR3, the DNA is TGTGCCAGCAGTGAGCAGGGCTACAACGAGCAGTACTTC. It specifies CASSEQGYNEQYF. The V gene is TRBV2, the J gene TRBJ2-7, with D possibly being TRBD1 (5 bases). CDR1 is SNHLY, CDR2 FYNNEI, per germline. CDR3 length equals 13 residues. The ends were cut back, 3 bases at V and 5 bases at J, with 11 bases in the middle. The complete variable domain, with remaining parts taken from reference TRBV2 and TRBJ2-7, reads EPEVTQTPSHQVTQMGQEVILRCVPISNHLYFYWYRQILGQKVEFLVSFYNNEISEKSEIFDDQFSVERPDGSNFTLKIRSTKLEDSAMYFCASSEQGYNEQYFGPGTRLTVT.

V usage is TRBV11-2 and J usage is TRBJ2-2; possible D gene TRBD1, 6 bases. Per germline, CDR1 SGHAT and CDR2 FQNNGV. The CDR3 is 14 residues long. V shed 3 bases and J shed 6 bases, with 11 bases lying between them. The CDR3 protein is CASSFLQGAGELFF. CDR3 nucleotide sequence: TGTGCCAGCAGCTTTCTACAGGGTGCCGGGGAGCTGTTTTTT.

The rearrangement uses TRBV6-5 and TRBJ2-7, with 11 bases fitting TRBD2. This CDR3 spans 16 amino acids. J lost 7 bases, V lost 4 bases, and 12 bases had no gene match. Germline loops: CDR1 MNHEY, CDR2 SVGAGI. CDR3 nucleotide sequence: TGTGCCAGCAGTTTCTTTAGCGGGAGGGCCTCTAGGGAGCAGTACTTC. It translates to CASSFFSGRASREQYF.

The chain carries TRBV10-1 and TRBJ2-1; TRBD2 matches at 13 bases. The CDR3 loop spans 19 amino acids. Germline V gives CDR1 WNHNN, CDR2 SYGVQD (reference sequence). The ends lost 0 bases at V and 4 bases at J; junction bases unmatched: 9. DNA for the CDR3: TGCGCCAGCAGTGAGTCTGAACTAGCGGGAGGGCCACTGTACAATGAGCAGTTCTTC. It codes for CASSESELAGGPLYNEQFF.

This chain joins TRBV25-1 and TRBJ2-1; TRBD2 matches 7 bases. Trimming removed 4 bases from V and 1 base from J; junction bases left unmatched: 4. The germline V gene encodes CDR1 MGHDK and CDR2 SYGVNS. The CDR3 is 15 amino acids. The CDR3 nucleotides are TGTGCCAGCAGTGGAGCGGGAAGGTCCTACAATGAGCAGTTCTTC. This gives the protein CASSGAGRSYNEQFF.

This sequence joins TRBV19 and TRBJ1-1, with 7 bases that match TRBD1. The CDR3 spans 17 residues. CDR1 is LNHDA and CDR2 is SQIVND in the germline V gene (reference sequence). The J segment lost 5 bases and the V segment lost 2 bases, leaving 14 bases of the junction unmatched. CDR3: CASSILTGVSGGTEAFF. The CDR3 nucleotides read TGTGCCAGTAGTATACTCACAGGGGTTTCGGGGGGGACTGAAGCTTTCTTT.